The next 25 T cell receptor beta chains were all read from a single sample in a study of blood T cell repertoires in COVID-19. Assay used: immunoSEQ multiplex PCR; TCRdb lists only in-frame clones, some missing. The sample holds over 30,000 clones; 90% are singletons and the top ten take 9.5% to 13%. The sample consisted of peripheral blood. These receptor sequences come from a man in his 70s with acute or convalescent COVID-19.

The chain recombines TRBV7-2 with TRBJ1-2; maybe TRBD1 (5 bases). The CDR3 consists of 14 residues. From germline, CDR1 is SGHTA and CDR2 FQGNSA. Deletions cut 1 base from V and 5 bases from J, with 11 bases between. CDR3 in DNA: TGTGCCAGCAGCTTAGTCCAGGGTGAATATGGCTACACCTTC. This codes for CASSLVQGEYGYTF.

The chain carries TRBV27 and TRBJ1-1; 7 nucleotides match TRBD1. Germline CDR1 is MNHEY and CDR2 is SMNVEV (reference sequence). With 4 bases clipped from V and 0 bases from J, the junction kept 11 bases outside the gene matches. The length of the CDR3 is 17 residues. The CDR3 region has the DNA TGTGCCAGCAGTTCGTTGACAGGGATGATGGTGAACACTGAAGCTTTCTTT. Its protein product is CASSSLTGMMVNTEAFF.

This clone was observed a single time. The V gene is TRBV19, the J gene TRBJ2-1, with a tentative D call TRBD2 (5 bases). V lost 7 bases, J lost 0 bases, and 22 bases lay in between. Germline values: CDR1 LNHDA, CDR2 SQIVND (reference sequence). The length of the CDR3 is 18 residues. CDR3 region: CASTQYSRAESSYNEQFF. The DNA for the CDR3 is TGTGCCAGTACCCAGTATTCAAGAGCGGAGAGCTCCTACAATGAGCAGTTCTTC.

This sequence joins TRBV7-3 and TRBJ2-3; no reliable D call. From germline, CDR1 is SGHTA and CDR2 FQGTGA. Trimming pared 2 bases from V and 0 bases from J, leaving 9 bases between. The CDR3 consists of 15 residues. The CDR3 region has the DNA TGTGCCAGCAGCTTATGGCAGGCTAGCACAGATACGCAGTATTTT. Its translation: CASSLWQASTDTQYF.

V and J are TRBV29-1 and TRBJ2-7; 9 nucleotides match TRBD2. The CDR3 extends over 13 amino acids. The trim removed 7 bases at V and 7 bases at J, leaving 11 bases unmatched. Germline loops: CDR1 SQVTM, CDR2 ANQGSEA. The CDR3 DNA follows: TGCAGCGCATCCGGGACTAGCCTGGGAGAGCAGTACTTC. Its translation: CSASGTSLGEQYF.

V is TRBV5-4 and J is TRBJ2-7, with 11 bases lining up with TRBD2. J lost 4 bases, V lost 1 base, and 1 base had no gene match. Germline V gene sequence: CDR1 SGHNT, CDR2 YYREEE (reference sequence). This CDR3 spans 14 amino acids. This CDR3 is CASSLTSGGYEQYF. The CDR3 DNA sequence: TGTGCCAGCAGCTTGACTAGCGGGGGATACGAGCAGTACTTC.

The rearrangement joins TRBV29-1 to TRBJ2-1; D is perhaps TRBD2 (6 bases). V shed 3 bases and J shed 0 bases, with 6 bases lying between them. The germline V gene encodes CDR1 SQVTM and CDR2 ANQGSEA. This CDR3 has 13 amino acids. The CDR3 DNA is TGCAGCGTTGACGGGAGCTCCTACAATGAGCAGTTCTTC. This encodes CSVDGSSYNEQFF.

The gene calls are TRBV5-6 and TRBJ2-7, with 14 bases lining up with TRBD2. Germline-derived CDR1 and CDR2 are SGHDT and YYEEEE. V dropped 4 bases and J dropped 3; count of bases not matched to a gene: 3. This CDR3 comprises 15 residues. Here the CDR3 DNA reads TGTGCCAGCAGCCGCGGGACTAGCGGGAGCTACGAGCAGTACTTC. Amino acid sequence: CASSRGTSGSYEQYF.

CDR3 sequence: CASTRTSGRAYNEQFF. Written as DNA, the CDR3 is TGTGCCAGCACGAGGACTAGCGGGAGGGCCTACAATGAGCAGTTCTTC. The chain couples TRBV27 to TRBJ2-1; 15 bases match TRBD2. V lost 7 bases and J lost 2; bases outside the gene matches: 3. This CDR3 spans 16 amino acids. CDR1 MNHEY and CDR2 SMNVEV come from the germline V gene (reference sequence).

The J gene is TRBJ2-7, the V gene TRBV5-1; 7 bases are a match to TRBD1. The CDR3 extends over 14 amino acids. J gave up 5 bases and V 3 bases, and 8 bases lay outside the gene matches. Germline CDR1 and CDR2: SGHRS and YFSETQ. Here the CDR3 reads CASSSLEGGDEQYF. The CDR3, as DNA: TGCGCCAGCAGCTCACTAGAAGGGGGCGACGAGCAGTACTTC.

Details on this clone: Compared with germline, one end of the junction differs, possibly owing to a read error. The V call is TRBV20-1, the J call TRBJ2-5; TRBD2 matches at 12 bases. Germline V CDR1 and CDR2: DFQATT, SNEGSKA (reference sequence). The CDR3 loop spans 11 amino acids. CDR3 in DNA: TGCAGTGCTAGAGGGACTAGCGGGACCCACTTC. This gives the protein CSARGTSGTHF.

The CDR3 coding sequence is TGTGCCAGCAGTGAAGATGTCAGGGGGCGAGGCTACACCTTC. Protein: CASSEDVRGRGYTF. The chain couples TRBV6-1 to TRBJ1-2; 8 bases are shared with TRBD1. Germline CDR1 and CDR2: MNHNS and SASEGT. This CDR3 has 14 amino acids. V lost 1 base, J lost 8 bases, and 6 bases stayed unmatched.

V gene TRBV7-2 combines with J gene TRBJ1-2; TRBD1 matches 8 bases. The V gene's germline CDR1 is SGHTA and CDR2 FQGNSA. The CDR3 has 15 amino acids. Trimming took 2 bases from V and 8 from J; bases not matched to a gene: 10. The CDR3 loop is CASSLKLQGGSGYTF. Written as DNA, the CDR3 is TGTGCCAGCAGCTTAAAATTACAGGGGGGCTCCGGCTACACCTTC. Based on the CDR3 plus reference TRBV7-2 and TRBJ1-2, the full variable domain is GAGVSQSPSNKVTEKGKDVELRCDPISGHTALYWYRQSLGQGLEFLIYFQGNSAPDKSGLPSDRFSAERTGGSVSTLTIQRTQQEDSAVYLCASSLKLQGGSGYTFGSGTRLTVV.

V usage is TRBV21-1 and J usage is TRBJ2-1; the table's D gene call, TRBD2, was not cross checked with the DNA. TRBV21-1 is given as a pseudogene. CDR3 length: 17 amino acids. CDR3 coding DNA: TGTGCCAGCAGCGCCACGACTAGCGGCCAAGCACAGAATGAGCAGTTCTTC. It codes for CASSATTSGQAQNEQFF.

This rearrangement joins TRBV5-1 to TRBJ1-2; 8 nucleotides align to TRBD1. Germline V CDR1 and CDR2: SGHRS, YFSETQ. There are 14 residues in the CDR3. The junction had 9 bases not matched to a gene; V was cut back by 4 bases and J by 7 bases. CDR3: CASSPGQARVGYTF. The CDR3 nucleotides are TGCGCCAGCAGCCCGGGACAGGCTCGAGTTGGCTACACCTTC. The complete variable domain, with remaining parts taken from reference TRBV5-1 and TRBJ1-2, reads KAGVTQTPRYLIKTRGQQVTLSCSPISGHRSVSWYQQTPGQGLQFLFEYFSETQRNKGNFPGRFSGRQFSNSRSEMNVSTLELGDSALYLCASSPGQARVGYTFGSGTRLTVV.

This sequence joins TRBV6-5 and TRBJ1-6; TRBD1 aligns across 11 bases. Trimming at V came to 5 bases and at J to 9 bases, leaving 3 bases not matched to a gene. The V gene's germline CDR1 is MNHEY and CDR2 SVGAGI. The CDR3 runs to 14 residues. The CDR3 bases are TGTGCCAGCAGTCGGGACAGGGGGATTTCACCCCTCCACTTT. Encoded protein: CASSRDRGISPLHF.

The CDR3 spells CASSWDTGVANEKLFF. The DNA of the CDR3 is TGCGCCAGCAGCTGGGACACAGGGGTAGCTAATGAAAAACTGTTTTTT. The V gene is TRBV5-1, the J gene TRBJ1-4; 7 bases line up with TRBD1. CDR3 length equals 16 residues. V was clipped by 3 bases and J by 3 bases; unmatched bases: 8. The germline gives CDR1 SGHRS, CDR2 YFSETQ.

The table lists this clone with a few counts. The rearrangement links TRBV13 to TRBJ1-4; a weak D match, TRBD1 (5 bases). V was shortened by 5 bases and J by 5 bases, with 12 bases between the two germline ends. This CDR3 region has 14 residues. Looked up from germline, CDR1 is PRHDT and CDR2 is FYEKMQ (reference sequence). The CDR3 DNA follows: TGTGCCAGCAGCCTTAGACAGTCGAATGAAAAACTGTTTTTT. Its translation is CASSLRQSNEKLFF.

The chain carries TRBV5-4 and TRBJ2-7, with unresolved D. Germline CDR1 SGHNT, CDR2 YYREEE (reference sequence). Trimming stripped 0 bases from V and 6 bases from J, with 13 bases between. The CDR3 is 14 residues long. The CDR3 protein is CASSLGLFSGEQYF. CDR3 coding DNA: TGTGCCAGCAGCTTGGGACTGTTCTCGGGCGAGCAGTACTTC.

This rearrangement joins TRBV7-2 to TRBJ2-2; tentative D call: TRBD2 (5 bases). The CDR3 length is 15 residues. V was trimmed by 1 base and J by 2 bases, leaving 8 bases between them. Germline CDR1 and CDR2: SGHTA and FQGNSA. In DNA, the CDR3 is TGTGCCAGCAGCTTAGACCTAGCTAACACCGGGGAGCTGTTTTTT. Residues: CASSLDLANTGELFF.

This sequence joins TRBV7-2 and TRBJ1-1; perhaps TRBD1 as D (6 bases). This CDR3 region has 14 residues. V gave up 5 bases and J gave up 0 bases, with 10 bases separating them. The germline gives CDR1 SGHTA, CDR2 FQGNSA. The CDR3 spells CASSTGQMNTEAFF. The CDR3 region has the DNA TGTGCCAGCAGCACCGGACAGATGAACACTGAAGCTTTCTTT.

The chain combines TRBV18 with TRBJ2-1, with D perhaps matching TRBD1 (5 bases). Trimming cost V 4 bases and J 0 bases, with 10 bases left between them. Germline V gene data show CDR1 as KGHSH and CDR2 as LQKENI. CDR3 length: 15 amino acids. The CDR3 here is CASSQADSSYNEQFF. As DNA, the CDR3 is TGTGCCAGCTCACAAGCCGACAGCTCCTACAATGAGCAGTTCTTC.

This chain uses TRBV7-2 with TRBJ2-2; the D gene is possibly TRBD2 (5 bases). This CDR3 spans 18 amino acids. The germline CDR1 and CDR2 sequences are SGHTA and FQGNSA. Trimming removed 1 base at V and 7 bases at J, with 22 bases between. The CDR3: CASSLEVQRILSSGELFF. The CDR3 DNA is TGTGCCAGCAGCTTAGAAGTCCAGCGGATATTGTCGAGCGGGGAGCTGTTTTTT.

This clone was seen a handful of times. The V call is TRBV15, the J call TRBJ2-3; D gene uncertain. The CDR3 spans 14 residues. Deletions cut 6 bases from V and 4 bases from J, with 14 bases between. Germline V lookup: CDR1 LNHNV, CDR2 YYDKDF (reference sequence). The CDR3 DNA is TGTGCCACCAGACCTAGGCCTCGAGCAGATACGCAGTATTTT. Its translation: CATRPRPRADTQYF.

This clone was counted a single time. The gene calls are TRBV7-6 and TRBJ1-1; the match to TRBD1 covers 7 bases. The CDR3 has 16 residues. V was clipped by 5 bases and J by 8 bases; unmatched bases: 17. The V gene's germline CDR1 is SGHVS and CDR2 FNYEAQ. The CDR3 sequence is CASSQGVVTGTWEAFF. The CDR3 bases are TGTGCCAGCAGCCAGGGGGTTGTGACAGGGACTTGGGAAGCTTTCTTT.